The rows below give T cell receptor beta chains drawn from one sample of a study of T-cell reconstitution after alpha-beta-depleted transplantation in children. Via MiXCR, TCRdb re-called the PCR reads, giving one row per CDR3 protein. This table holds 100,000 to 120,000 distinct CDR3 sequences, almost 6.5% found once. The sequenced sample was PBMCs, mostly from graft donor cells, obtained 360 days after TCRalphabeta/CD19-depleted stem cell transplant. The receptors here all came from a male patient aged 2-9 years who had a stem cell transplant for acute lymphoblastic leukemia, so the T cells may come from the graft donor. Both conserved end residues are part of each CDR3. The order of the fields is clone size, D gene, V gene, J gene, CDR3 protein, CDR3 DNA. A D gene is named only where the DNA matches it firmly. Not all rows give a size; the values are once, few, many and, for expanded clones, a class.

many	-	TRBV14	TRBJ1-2	CASSQEVGRLYGYTF	TGTGCCAGCAGCCAAGAGGTGGGCAGGCTCTATGGCTACACCTTC
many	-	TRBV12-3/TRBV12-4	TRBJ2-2	CASSPPGSDTGELFF	TGTGCCAGCAGTCCGCCGGGTTCTGACACCGGGGAGCTGTTTTTT
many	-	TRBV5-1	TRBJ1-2	CASSIPGTDYGYTF	TGCGCCAGCAGCATTCCCGGCACAGATTATGGCTACACCTTC
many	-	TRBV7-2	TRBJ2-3	CASSLGGAGDTQYF	TGTGCCAGCAGCCTTGGAGGGGCAGGGGATACGCAGTATTTT
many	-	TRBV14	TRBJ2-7	CASSQLYEQYF	TGTGCCAGCAGCCAGCTTTACGAGCAGTACTTC
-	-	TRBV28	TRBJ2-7	CASSTLRGDSRPYEQYF	TGTGCCAGCAGCACGCTCCGCGGGGACAGCCGCCCATACGAGCAGTACTTC
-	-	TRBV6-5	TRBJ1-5	CASSYGRVDQPQHF	TGTGCCAGCAGTTACGGCAGGGTCGATCAGCCCCAGCATTTT
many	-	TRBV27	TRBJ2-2	CASSSGFITGELFF	TGTGCCAGCAGTTCCGGGTTCATCACCGGGGAGCTGTTTTTT
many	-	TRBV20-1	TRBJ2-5	CSATPRQGSQETQYF	TGCAGTGCTACCCCCCGCCAGGGAAGTCAAGAGACCCAGTACTTC
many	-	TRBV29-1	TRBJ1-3	CSVEAPTRYGNTIYF	TGCAGCGTTGAGGCCCCGACACGTTACGGAAACACCATATATTTT
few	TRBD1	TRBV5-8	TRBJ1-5	CASSPRDRGAQPQHF	TGTGCCAGCAGCCCCCGGGACAGGGGGGCTCAGCCCCAGCATTTT
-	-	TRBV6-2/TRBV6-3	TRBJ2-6	CASSYSGRFSGANVLTF	TGTGCCAGCAGTTACAGCGGACGGTTCTCAGGGGCCAACGTCCTGACTTTC
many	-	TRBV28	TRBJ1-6	CASSLLGGPSPLHF	TGTGCCAGCAGTTTATTGGGGGGTCCTTCACCCCTCCACTTT
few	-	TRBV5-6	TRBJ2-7	CASSLEGHEQYF	TGTGCCAGCAGCTTGGAAGGACACGAGCAGTACTTC
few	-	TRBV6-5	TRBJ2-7	CASSYSGKRTYEQYF	TGTGCCAGCAGTTACAGCGGAAAGAGGACCTACGAGCAGTACTTC
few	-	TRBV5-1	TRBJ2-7	CASSLVTGNDEQYF	TGCGCCAGCAGCTTGGTAACAGGGAACGACGAGCAGTACTTC
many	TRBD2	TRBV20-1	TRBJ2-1	CSAVRTSLYNEQFF	TGCAGTGCGGTTCGGACTAGTCTCTACAATGAGCAGTTCTTC
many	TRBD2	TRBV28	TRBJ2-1	CATWTSGLYNEQFF	TGTGCCACCTGGACTAGCGGGCTATACAATGAGCAGTTCTTC
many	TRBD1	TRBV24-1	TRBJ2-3	CATSRKPLDRGTDTQYF	TGTGCCACCAGTAGAAAGCCGCTGGACAGGGGAACAGATACGCAGTATTTT
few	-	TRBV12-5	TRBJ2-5	CASGSTPKGTQYF	TGTGCTAGTGGTTCGACTCCTAAGGGGACCCAGTACTTC
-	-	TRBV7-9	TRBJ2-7	CASSPEGYHTYEQYF	TGTGCCAGCAGCCCAGAAGGATATCATACCTACGAGCAGTACTTC
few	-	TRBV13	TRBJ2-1	CASVIGGPYNEQFF	TGTGCCAGCGTGATCGGGGGCCCCTACAATGAGCAGTTCTTC
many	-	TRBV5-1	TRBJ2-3	CASSSISSSTDTQYF	TGCGCCAGCAGCTCTATTTCTTCCAGCACAGATACGCAGTATTTT
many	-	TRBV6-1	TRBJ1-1	CASSLGPGNTEAFF	TGTGCCAGCAGCCTCGGACCGGGGAACACTGAAGCTTTCTTT
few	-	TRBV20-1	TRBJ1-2	CSASRNNYGYTF	TGCAGTGCTAGCCGGAATAACTATGGCTACACCTTC
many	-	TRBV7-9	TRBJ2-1	CASSAEVSYNEQFF	TGTGCCAGCAGCGCTGAGGTCTCCTACAATGAGCAGTTCTTC
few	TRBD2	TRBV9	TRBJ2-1	CASRPWRGGPNEQFF	TGTGCCAGCAGACCTTGGCGGGGGGGCCCCAATGAGCAGTTCTTC
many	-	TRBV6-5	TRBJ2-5	CASSSTDSAGETQYF	TGTGCCAGCAGTTCGACCGACTCGGCGGGGGAGACCCAGTACTTC
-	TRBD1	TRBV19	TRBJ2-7	CASSAPGQGRNEQYF	TGTGCCAGTAGTGCTCCGGGACAGGGCAGGAACGAGCAGTACTTC
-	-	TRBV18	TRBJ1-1	CASSPPNRRGGNTEAFF	TGTGCCAGCTCACCACCGAATCGGAGGGGTGGTAACACTGAAGCTTTCTTT
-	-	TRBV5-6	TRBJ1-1	CASSQRRQENTEAFF	TGTGCCAGCAGCCAGAGACGTCAAGAGAACACTGAAGCTTTCTTT
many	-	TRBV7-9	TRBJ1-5	CASSLGSGGGSNQPQHF	TGTGCCAGCAGCTTAGGGAGTGGAGGAGGAAGCAATCAGCCCCAGCATTTT
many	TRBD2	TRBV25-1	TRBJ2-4	CASSPGGGIQYF	TGTGCCAGCAGTCCTGGGGGGGGCATTCAGTACTTC
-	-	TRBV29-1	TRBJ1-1	CSAGRENTEAFF	TGCAGCGCCGGCCGGGAGAACACTGAAGCTTTCTTT
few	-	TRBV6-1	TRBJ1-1	CASSEIRANSEAFF	TGTGCCAGCAGTGAGATTAGGGCGAACTCTGAAGCTTTCTTT
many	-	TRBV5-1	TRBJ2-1	CASSLQFYNEQFF	TGCGCCAGCAGCTTACAGTTCTACAATGAGCAGTTCTTC
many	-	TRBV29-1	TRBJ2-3	CSVEGRVSDTQYF	TGCAGCGTTGAAGGGCGGGTCTCAGATACGCAGTATTTT
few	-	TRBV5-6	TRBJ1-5	CASSLGGPASNQPQHF	TGTGCCAGCAGCTTGGGTGGCCCGGCGAGCAATCAGCCCCAGCATTTT
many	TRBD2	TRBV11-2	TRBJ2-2	CASSSPLNGGTKFTGELFF	TGTGCCAGCAGCTCCCCTCTAAATGGTGGGACTAAATTTACCGGGGAGCTGTTTTTT
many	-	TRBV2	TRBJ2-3	CASHAGRNTQYF	TGTGCCAGTCACGCAGGGCGAAATACGCAGTATTTT
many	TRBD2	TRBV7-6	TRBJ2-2	CASSPRVAGINGELFF	TGTGCCAGCAGCCCCCGGGTAGCGGGAATAAACGGGGAGCTGTTTTTT
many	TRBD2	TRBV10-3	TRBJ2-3	CATSSGKTDTQYF	TGTGCCACCTCTAGCGGGAAAACAGATACGCAGTATTTT
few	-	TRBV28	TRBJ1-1	CASKFPTQRTEAFF	TGTGCCAGCAAGTTTCCCACACAGAGAACTGAAGCTTTCTTT
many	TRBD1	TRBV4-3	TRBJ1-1	CASRPGTGGRVTEAFF	TGCGCCAGTAGGCCCGGGACAGGGGGCCGGGTCACTGAAGCTTTCTTT
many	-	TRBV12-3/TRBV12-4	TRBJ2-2	CASSLRNSGELFF	TGTGCCAGCAGTTTAAGAAACAGCGGGGAGCTGTTTTTT
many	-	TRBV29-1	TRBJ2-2	CSVEGRGPGGNTGELFF	TGCAGCGTTGAAGGGAGGGGACCAGGGGGAAACACCGGGGAGCTGTTTTTT
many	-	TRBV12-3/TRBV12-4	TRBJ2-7	CASSLEGREQYF	TGTGCCAGCAGTTTAGAAGGCCGAGAGCAGTACTTC
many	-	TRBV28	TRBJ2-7	CASSTGLYEQYF	TGTGCCAGCAGCACAGGGTTGTACGAGCAGTACTTC
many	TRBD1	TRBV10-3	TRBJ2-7	CAISPGQGGSYEQYF	TGTGCCATCAGTCCGGGACAGGGAGGGTCCTACGAGCAGTACTTC
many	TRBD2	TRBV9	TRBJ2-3	CASSVAGGSTDTQYF	TGTGCCAGCAGCGTGGCCGGGGGGAGCACAGATACGCAGTATTTT